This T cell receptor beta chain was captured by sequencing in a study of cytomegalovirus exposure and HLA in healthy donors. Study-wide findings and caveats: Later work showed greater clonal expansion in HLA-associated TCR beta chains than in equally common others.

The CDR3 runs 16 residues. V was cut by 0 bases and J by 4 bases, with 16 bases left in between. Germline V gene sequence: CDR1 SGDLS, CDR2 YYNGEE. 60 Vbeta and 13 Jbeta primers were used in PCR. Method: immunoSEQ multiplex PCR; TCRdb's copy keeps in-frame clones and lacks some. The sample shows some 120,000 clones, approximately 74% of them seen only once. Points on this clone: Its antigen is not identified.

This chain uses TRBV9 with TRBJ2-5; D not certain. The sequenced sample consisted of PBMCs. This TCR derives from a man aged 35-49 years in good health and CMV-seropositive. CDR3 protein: CASSVAIQGVGETQYF. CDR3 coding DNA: TGTGCCAGCAGCGTAGCTATTCAAGGAGTAGGAGAGACCCAGTACTTC.